This T cell receptor (beta chain) was profiled in a study of Ad26.COV2.S vaccination and SARS-CoV-2 variants. Study-wide context: Ad26.COV2.S given intramuscularly, once or twice 56 days apart. Findings and caveats of the study: Substantial response breadth was reportedly seen for spike-specific CD8+ and CD4+ T cells after vaccination. Possibly, TCR breadth and depth analyses underestimated total T cell responses.

Germline V gene data show CDR1 as SGHKS and CDR2 as YYEKEE (reference sequence). The V end lost 0 bases, the J end lost 8 bases, and 6 bases lay between the germline ends. CDR3 length equals 12 residues. This clone was counted only a few times. Its specificity is not known. Treatment reported: over 15 received Ad26.COV2.S at low or high dose, single or two shots; a few received placebo; per-sample allocation not given. Specimens were obtained on day 63 following the first vaccine or placebo injection. Measured with immunoSEQ multiplex PCR; TCRdb has only the in-frame clones, and not every one. The sample comprises 350,000 to 500,000 clones, roughly 87% of which are singletons, and around 4.2% rests with the top ten.

The starting material was peripheral blood, obtained in a trial of Ad26.COV2.S vaccine versus placebo. The chain combines TRBV5-5 with TRBJ2-1; D is unclear. This TCR came from a person between 18 and 65 years old who received the Ad26.COV2.S COVID-19 vaccine or a placebo. CDR3 nucleotide sequence: TGTGCCAGCAGCTTGGAGGGTTATGAGCAGTTCTTC. The encoded protein is CASSLEGYEQFF.